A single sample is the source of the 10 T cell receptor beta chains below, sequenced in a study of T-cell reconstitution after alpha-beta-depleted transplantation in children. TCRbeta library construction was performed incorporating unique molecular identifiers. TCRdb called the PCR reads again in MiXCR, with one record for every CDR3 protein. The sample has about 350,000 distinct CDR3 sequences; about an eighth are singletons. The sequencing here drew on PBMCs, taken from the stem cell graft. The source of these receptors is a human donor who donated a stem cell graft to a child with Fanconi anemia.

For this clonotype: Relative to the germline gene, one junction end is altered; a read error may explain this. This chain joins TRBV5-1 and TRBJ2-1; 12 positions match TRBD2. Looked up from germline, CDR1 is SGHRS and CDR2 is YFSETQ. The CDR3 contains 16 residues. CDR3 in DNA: TGCGCCAGCAGTTCGAGACTAGCGGGGGAGGACAATGAGCGGTTCTTC. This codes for CASSSRLAGEDNERFF.

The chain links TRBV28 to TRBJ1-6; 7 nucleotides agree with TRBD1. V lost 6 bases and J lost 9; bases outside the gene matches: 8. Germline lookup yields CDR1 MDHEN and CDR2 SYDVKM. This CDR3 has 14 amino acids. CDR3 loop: CASRLTGDSSPLHF. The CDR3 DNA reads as TGTGCCAGCAGACTTACAGGGGATAGTTCACCCCTCCACTTT.

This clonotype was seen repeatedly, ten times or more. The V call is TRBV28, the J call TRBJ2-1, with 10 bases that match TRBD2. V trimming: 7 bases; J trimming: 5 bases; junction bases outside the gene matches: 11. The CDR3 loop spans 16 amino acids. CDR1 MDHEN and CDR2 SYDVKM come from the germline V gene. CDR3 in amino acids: CASTRRRTSGNNEQFF. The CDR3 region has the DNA TGTGCCAGCACCAGAAGAAGGACTAGCGGAAACAATGAGCAGTTCTTC.

CDR3 coding DNA: TGCGCCAGCAGCTTGGCCTCCCCTGACCAAGAGACCCAGTACTTC. This encodes CASSLASPDQETQYF. This rearrangement joins TRBV5-1 to TRBJ2-5; D remains ambiguous. V lost 0 bases and J lost 0, with 9 bases in between. Germline lookup yields CDR1 SGHRS and CDR2 YFSETQ. The CDR3 spans 15 residues.

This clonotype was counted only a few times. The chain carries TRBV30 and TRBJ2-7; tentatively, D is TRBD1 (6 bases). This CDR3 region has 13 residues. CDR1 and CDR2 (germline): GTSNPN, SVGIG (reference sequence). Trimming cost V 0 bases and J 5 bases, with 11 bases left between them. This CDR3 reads CAWSVQGINEQYF. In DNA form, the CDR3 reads TGTGCCTGGAGTGTACAGGGAATCAACGAGCAGTACTTC.

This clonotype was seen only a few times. The CDR3 sequence is CASSPEGQGFRETQYF. DNA of the CDR3: TGTGCCAGCAGCCCAGAGGGACAGGGGTTTCGAGAGACCCAGTACTTC. The chain has TRBV7-9 and TRBJ2-5; 10 positions match TRBD1. CDR3 length: 16 amino acids. J gave up 4 bases and V 5 bases, and 10 bases lay outside the gene matches. Germline CDR1 reads SEHNR; CDR2 reads FQNEAQ (reference sequence).

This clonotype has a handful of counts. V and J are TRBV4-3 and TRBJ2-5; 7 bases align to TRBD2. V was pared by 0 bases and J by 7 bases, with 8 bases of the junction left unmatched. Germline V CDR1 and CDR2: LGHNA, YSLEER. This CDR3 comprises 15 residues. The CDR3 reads CASSQDPGGSVTQYF. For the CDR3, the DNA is TGCGCCAGCAGCCAAGATCCCGGGGGGAGCGTGACCCAGTACTTC.

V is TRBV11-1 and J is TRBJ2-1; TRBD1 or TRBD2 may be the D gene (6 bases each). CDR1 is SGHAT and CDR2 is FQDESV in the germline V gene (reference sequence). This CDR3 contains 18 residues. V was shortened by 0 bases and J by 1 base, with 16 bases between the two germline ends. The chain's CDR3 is CASSLAVGQGTSYNEQFF. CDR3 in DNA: TGTGCCAGCAGCTTAGCAGTGGGGCAGGGGACTTCCTACAATGAGCAGTTCTTC.

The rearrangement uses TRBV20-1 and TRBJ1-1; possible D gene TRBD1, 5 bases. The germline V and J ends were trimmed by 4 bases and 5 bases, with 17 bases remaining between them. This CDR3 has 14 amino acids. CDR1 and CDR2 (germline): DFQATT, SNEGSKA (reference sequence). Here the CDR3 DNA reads TGCAGTGCTAACCCACAGGAAGGACGGACTGAAGCTTTCTTT. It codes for CSANPQEGRTEAFF.

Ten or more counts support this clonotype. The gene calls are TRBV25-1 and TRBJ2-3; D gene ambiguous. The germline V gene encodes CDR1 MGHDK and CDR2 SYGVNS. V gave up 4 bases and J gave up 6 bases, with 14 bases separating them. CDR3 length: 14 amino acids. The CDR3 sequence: CASSVSRTADTQYF. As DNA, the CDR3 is TGTGCCAGCAGTGTCTCTCGGACGGCTGATACGCAGTATTTT.